The 2 T cell receptor beta chains below were found in one sample sequenced in a study of beta chain features in type 1 diabetes. Study findings and constraints: There was a moderate but significant shortening of TCRB CDR3s in all four CD4+ subsets of Type 1 diabetes patients.

These receptors lack a known antigen. TCRB transcripts that were expressed got sequenced, as all of the isolated RNA had been reverse transcribed. Using immunoSEQ multiplex PCR, the repertoire was profiled, and TCRdb retains in-frame clones only, with some absent. The table lists about 370,000 clones, around 10% of them singletons, with around 0.66% in the top ten. The sequencing input was central memory CD4+ T cells from blood. These receptors were collected from a man aged 25-40 years with type 1 diabetes.

This chain uses TRBV5-4 with TRBJ2-5; unclear D gene. Germline loops: CDR1 SGHNT, CDR2 YYREEE (reference sequence). The CDR3 runs to 14 residues. V dropped 0 bases and J dropped 3 bases, with 9 bases sitting between them. For the CDR3, the DNA is TGTGCCAGCAGCTTGGAGGGCGCTGAAGAGACCCAGTACTTC. Residues: CASSLEGAEETQYF.

The CDR3: CASSLGTSGSGGTDTQYF. The CDR3 DNA sequence: TGTGCCAGCAGCCTCGGGACTAGCGGGAGTGGTGGCACAGATACGCAGTATTTT. The genes are TRBV7-9 and TRBJ2-3, with 14 bases that match TRBD2. Germline V lookup: CDR1 SEHNR, CDR2 FQNEAQ (reference sequence). Trimming at V came to 5 bases and at J to 1 base, leaving 8 bases not matched to a gene. CDR3 length: 18 residues.